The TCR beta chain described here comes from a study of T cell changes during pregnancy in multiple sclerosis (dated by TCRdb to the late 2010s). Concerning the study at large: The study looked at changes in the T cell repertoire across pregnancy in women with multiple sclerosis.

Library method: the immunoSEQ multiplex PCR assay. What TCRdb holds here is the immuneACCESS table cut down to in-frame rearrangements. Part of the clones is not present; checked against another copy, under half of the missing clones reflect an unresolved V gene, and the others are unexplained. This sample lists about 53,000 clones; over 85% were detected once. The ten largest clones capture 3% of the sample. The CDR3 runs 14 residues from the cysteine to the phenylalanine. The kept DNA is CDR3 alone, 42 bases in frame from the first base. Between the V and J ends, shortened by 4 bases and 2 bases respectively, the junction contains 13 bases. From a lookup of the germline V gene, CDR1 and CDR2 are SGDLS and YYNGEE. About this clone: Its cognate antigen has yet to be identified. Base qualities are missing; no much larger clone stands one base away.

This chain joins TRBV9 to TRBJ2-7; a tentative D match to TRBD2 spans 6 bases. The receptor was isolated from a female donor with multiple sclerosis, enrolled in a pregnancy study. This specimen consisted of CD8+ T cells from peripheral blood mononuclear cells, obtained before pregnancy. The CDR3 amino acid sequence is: CASSTPEGPYEQYF. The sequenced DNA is TGTGCCAGCAGCACTCCGGAGGGCCCCTACGAGCAGTACTTC.